Following are 23 T cell receptor beta chains from one sample sequenced in a study of molecular identifiers for immune sequencing clone quantification. TCRdb used MiXCR to reprocess the PCR reads, holding one entry per CDR3 protein. The sample comprises around 86,000 distinct CDR3 sequences, under 20% of which are singletons, and 0.7% to 0.95% rests with the top ten. Sequencing used naive CD8+ T cells from blood, with Jurkat cell RNA spiked in. Subset: FACS-sorted CD8+CD4-CCR7+CD45RA+ naive T cells. These receptors were collected from a human donor in good health. Some libraries in this study had Jurkat cell RNA spiked in.

About this clonotype: A much larger clone lies one base from this, so it may be a read error. J is TRBJ1-2 and V is TRBV5-8, with 9 bases fitting TRBD1. Germline V gene data show CDR1 as SGHTS and CDR2 as YDEGEE. With 6 bases clipped from V and 4 bases from J, the junction kept 10 bases outside the gene matches. CDR3 length: 15 residues. CDR3 protein: CASTPQGAYSYGYTF. DNA of the CDR3: TGTGCCAGCACTCCACAGGGGGCGTACAGCTATGGCTACACCTTC. The whole variable domain, remainder taken from reference TRBV5-8 and TRBJ1-2, is EAGVTQSPTHLIKTRGQQATLRCSPISGHTSVYWYQQALGLGLQFLLWYDEGEERNRGNFPPRFSGRQFPNYSSELNVNALELEDSALYLCASTPQGAYSYGYTFGSGTRLTVV.

This clonotype was counted at least ten times. In DNA, the CDR3 is TGTGCCAGCAGTTTAGGGCAGGGGGTCGATGTTGGCTACACCTTC. Protein: CASSLGQGVDVGYTF. The rearrangement joins TRBV12-3 or TRBV12-4 to TRBJ1-2, with 7 bases aligning to TRBD1. The CDR3 has 15 residues. J was trimmed by 7 bases and V by 1 base; bases with no gene match: 9.

This clonotype was observed many times. The chain joins TRBV19 to TRBJ1-5; 8 nucleotides line up with TRBD1. The CDR3 is 15 residues long. The junction had 6 bases not matched to a gene; V was cut back by 4 bases and J by 4 bases. Germline CDR1 is LNHDA and CDR2 is SQIVND (reference sequence). As DNA, the CDR3 is TGTGCCAGTAGTACAAGACAGGGGTGGAATCAGCCCCAGCATTTT. Translating it yields CASSTRQGWNQPQHF.

This chain links TRBV7-9 with TRBJ2-1; no reliable D call. Germline-derived CDR1 and CDR2 are SEHNR and FQNEAQ (reference sequence). The length of the CDR3 is 11 residues. V was pared by 6 bases and J by 8 bases, with 8 bases between. The CDR3: CASRTTDEQFF. Written as DNA, the CDR3 is TGTGCCAGCAGAACTACGGATGAGCAGTTCTTC.

This clonotype occurred a few times. A much larger clone differs by one base, so this may be a read error. The chain links TRBV19 to TRBJ2-7, with D possibly matching TRBD2 (6 bases). The germline gives CDR1 LNHDA, CDR2 SQIVND (reference sequence). This CDR3 is built from 15 residues. Trimming removed 4 bases at V and 3 bases at J, with 16 bases between. Here the CDR3 DNA reads TGTGCCAGTAGTACCGCCGGGACGGGGGTCTACGAGCAGTACTTC. As protein: CASSTAGTGVYEQYF.

This clonotype was detected ten times or more. V is TRBV19 and J is TRBJ1-1; D remains ambiguous. V was cut by 7 bases and J by 1 base, with 7 bases left in between. The CDR3 length is 12 residues. Germline CDR1 and CDR2: LNHDA and SQIVND (reference sequence). The CDR3 coding sequence is TGTGCCAGTAATGACGGGAACACTGAAGCTTTCTTT. Translating it yields CASNDGNTEAFF.

This clonotype was picked up many times. The chain employs TRBV5-1 and TRBJ2-7; the D is unclear. The germline V and J ends were trimmed by 0 bases and 7 bases, with 8 bases remaining between them. Germline CDR1 and CDR2: SGHRS and YFSETQ. The CDR3 covers 12 residues. The CDR3 DNA sequence: TGCGCCAGCAGCTTGGAGTGGGTAGAGCAGTACTTC. Translated: CASSLEWVEQYF.

This clonotype was detected only a few times. At one of its ends the junction is not consistent with the germline gene, which may arise from a read error. The chain carries TRBV6-2 or TRBV6-3 and TRBJ2-1; D unclear. The length of the CDR3 is 13 residues. CDR1 is MNHEY and CDR2 is SVGEGT in the germline V gene. The CDR3 sequence is CASGYHYTNEQFF. CDR3 DNA sequence: TGTGCCAGCGGTTACCACTACACTAATGAGCAGTTCTTC.

There are many counts of this clonotype. This rearrangement joins TRBV5-1 to TRBJ2-7; tentatively, D is TRBD1 (6 bases). V was cut by 5 bases and J by 4 bases, with 19 bases left in between. CDR1 is SGHRS, CDR2 YFSETQ, per germline. The CDR3 consists of 15 residues. The CDR3 protein is CASSFDLGGWYEQYF. The CDR3 DNA sequence: TGCGCCAGCAGTTTCGACTTAGGGGGTTGGTACGAGCAGTACTTC.

About this clonotype: A much larger clone lies one base from this, so it may be a read error. The rearrangement joins TRBV28 to TRBJ2-3, with D possibly matching TRBD2 (5 bases). CDR3 length equals 16 residues. Germline values: CDR1 MDHEN, CDR2 SYDVKM. The CDR3 loop is CAGSPLGETGTDTQYF. As DNA, the CDR3 is TGTGCCGGCAGTCCCCTAGGAGAGACGGGGACAGATACGCAGTATTTT.

Turning to this clonotype: A junction boundary mismatches the germline segment, possibly from a read error. The chain carries TRBV27 and TRBJ2-5; D unresolved. The CDR3 is 13 amino acids. Germline-derived CDR1 and CDR2 are MNHEY and SMNVEV (reference sequence). CDR3 protein: CASSRPGQEAQYF. The DNA of the CDR3 is TGTGCCAGCAGCCGCCCTGGTCAAGAGGCCCAGTACTTC.

A word on this clonotype: This may arise from a read error, as a much more abundant clone is one base away. V is TRBV3-1 and J is TRBJ1-3; D gene unclear. Germline V gene sequence: CDR1 LGHDT, CDR2 YNNKEL (reference sequence). Trimming pared 0 bases from V and 7 bases from J, leaving 13 bases between. The CDR3 has 15 residues. The CDR3 nucleotides read TGTGCCAGCAGCCAAGATTTGACGGTGGATAACACCATATATTTT. Its translation is CASSQDLTVDNTIYF.

This clonotype was seen at least ten times. V usage is TRBV20-1 and J usage is TRBJ2-7; TRBD1 matches at 9 bases. With 0 bases clipped from V and 7 bases from J, the junction kept 7 bases outside the gene matches. The germline V gene has CDR1 DFQATT and CDR2 SNEGSKA (reference sequence). The CDR3 contains 14 residues. CDR3 nucleotides: TGCAGTGCTAGAGAACCCGGGACAGGGACTGAGCAGTACTTC. This sequence encodes CSAREPGTGTEQYF.

Concerning this clonotype itself: An end of the junction differs from the germline gene, which may be a read error. The V gene is TRBV20-1, the J gene TRBJ2-3; perhaps TRBD2 as D (6 bases). The CDR3 loop spans 16 amino acids. CDR1 is DFQATT, CDR2 SNEGSKA, per germline (reference sequence). This chain's CDR3 is CSAGRTWGESADTQYF. As DNA, the CDR3 is TGTAGTGCTGGGCGTACGTGGGGGGAGAGCGCAGATACGCAGTATTTT.

This clonotype was counted many times. The V call is TRBV28, the J call TRBJ2-7, with 7 nucleotides matching TRBD1. With V trimmed by 6 bases and J by 3 bases, 5 bases remained unmatched. Germline assignment: CDR1 MDHEN and CDR2 SYDVKM. This CDR3 contains 13 residues. The DNA for the CDR3 is TGTGCCAGCAGACCAGGGGGTGACTACGAGCAGTACTTC. It codes for CASRPGGDYEQYF.

The chain joins TRBV27 to TRBJ2-3, with 7 positions matching TRBD2. This CDR3 spans 15 amino acids. The V segment lost 3 bases and the J segment 3 bases; nucleotides outside the gene matches: 6. In germline, CDR1 is MNHEY, CDR2 SMNVEV (reference sequence). CDR3 bases: TGTGCCAGCAGTTTCGTACTAGCGAGGACAGATACGCAGTATTTT. This sequence encodes CASSFVLARTDTQYF.

The sample holds many counts of this clonotype. The CDR3 bases are TGTGCCAGCACCGCCCAGGGTGCCGAAAAACTGTTTTTT. This encodes CASTAQGAEKLFF. V gene TRBV6-5 combines with J gene TRBJ1-4, with D tentatively TRBD1 (5 bases). Germline CDR1 is MNHEY and CDR2 is SVGAGI. The CDR3 covers 13 residues. Trimming pared 7 bases from V and 8 bases from J, leaving 14 bases between.

Ten or more counts support this clonotype. The rearrangement uses TRBV6-5 and TRBJ2-1; possible D gene TRBD1, 5 bases. Between the trimmed V and J ends, which lost 6 bases and 1 base, there was a span of 7 bases. The CDR3 length is 13 residues. Germline V gene data show CDR1 as MNHEY and CDR2 as SVGAGI. The CDR3 is CASRAGSYNEQFF. CDR3 DNA: TGTGCCAGCAGGGCAGGGTCCTACAATGAGCAGTTCTTC.

This clonotype occurred many times. The chain couples TRBV4-3 to TRBJ1-1; no definite D call. The CDR3 length is 13 residues. Trimming removed 1 base at V and 5 bases at J, with 8 bases between. Germline-derived CDR1 and CDR2 are LGHNA and YSLEER. The CDR3 spells CASSQGVITEAFF. For the CDR3, the DNA is TGCGCCAGCAGCCAAGGGGTAATTACTGAAGCTTTCTTT.

This clonotype was seen ten or more times. This rearrangement joins TRBV4-1 to TRBJ1-3, with TRBD1 matching 7 bases. Per the germline V gene, CDR1 is MGHRA and CDR2 is YSYEKL. The CDR3 sequence is 16 residues long. The junction had 9 bases not matched to a gene; V was cut back by 1 base and J by 6 bases. The CDR3 region is CASSQATDRSQNTIYF. The CDR3 coding sequence is TGCGCCAGCAGCCAAGCCACGGACAGGTCCCAAAACACCATATATTTT.

The J gene is TRBJ2-7, the V gene TRBV7-2; 13 bases fit TRBD2. Germline V gives CDR1 SGHTA, CDR2 FQGNSA. The junction had 17 bases not matched to a gene; V was cut back by 2 bases and J by 4 bases. This CDR3 contains 20 residues. CDR3 amino acids: CASSLYPTGTSGTDQYEQYF. CDR3 DNA sequence: TGTGCCAGCAGCTTATATCCCACCGGGACTAGCGGGACAGACCAATACGAGCAGTACTTC. The full variable domain, its missing parts supplied by reference TRBV7-2 and TRBJ2-7, is GAGVSQSPSNKVTEKGKDVELRCDPISGHTALYWYRQSLGQGLEFLIYFQGNSAPDKSGLPSDRFSAERTGGSVSTLTIQRTQQEDSAVYLCASSLYPTGTSGTDQYEQYFGPGTRLTVT.

This clonotype appeared many times. The chain recombines TRBV7-2 with TRBJ2-2; 8 positions match TRBD1. CDR3 length equals 17 residues. The V segment lost 5 bases and the J segment 4 bases; nucleotides outside the gene matches: 12. In germline, CDR1 is SGHTA, CDR2 FQGNSA. CDR3 coding DNA: TGTGCCAGCAGCACTACTAAGGGACAGGCAAGCACCGGGGAGCTGTTTTTT. Protein sequence: CASSTTKGQASTGELFF.

This clonotype showed up many times. This chain connects TRBV4-3 to TRBJ2-2, with D possibly matching TRBD2 (6 bases). Deletions cut 0 bases from V and 1 base from J, with 24 bases between. This CDR3 is built from 21 residues. The germline V gene encodes CDR1 LGHNA and CDR2 YSLEER. The CDR3 sequence: CASSQEGGDSLYYENTGELFF. The CDR3, as DNA: TGCGCCAGCAGCCAAGAGGGTGGGGACTCTCTTTATTACGAGAACACCGGGGAGCTGTTTTTT.